The 11 T cell receptor beta chains in this list originate from one sample, sequenced in a study of cytomegalovirus exposure and HLA in healthy donors. A multiplex PCR was run with 60 Vbeta primers and 13 Jbeta primers. Assay: immunoSEQ multiplex PCR; the TCRdb copy retains only in-frame clones and omits some. The sample contains approximately 150,000 clones, 60% to 85% of which appear only once. Sequenced: PBMCs. Receptors were obtained from a male donor in good health and CMV-seropositive.

This chain links TRBV6-1 with TRBJ2-2, with 7 bases identical to TRBD2. From germline, CDR1 is MNHNS and CDR2 SASEGT. The CDR3 is 15 residues long. Germline trimming cut 2 bases from V and 4 bases from J; bases unmatched to any gene: 4. CDR3 residues: CASSEKRGFTGELFF. The CDR3 DNA is TGTGCCAGCAGTGAAAAGCGGGGCTTCACCGGGGAGCTGTTTTTT.

This clone came up a few times. This sequence joins TRBV6-1 and TRBJ1-1; possible D gene TRBD1, 5 bases. Trimming shortened V by 3 bases and J by 7 bases, and 12 bases separated the two germline ends. Germline-derived CDR1 and CDR2 are MNHNS and SASEGT. The CDR3 contains 13 residues. The CDR3 nucleotides read TGTGCCAGCAGTGAGTGGGATACAGGTGAAGCTTTCTTT. Its protein is CASSEWDTGEAFF.

The genes are TRBV2 and TRBJ2-5, with a possible D match to TRBD2 (6 bases). The CDR3 runs to 14 residues. The germline gives CDR1 SNHLY, CDR2 FYNNEI. The V end lost 8 bases, the J end lost 1 base, and 14 bases lay between the germline ends. In nucleotides, the CDR3 is TGTGCCAGCCGGCCCAGGCGGGGCCAAGAGACCCAGTACTTC. Translated: CASRPRRGQETQYF.

In its sample, this clone was seen once. The V gene is TRBV5-1, the J gene TRBJ2-3; 9 nucleotides agree with TRBD2. CDR3 length: 15 residues. Germline CDR1 SGHRS, CDR2 YFSETQ. V shed 7 bases, J shed 2 bases, and the junction held 8 bases outside the gene matches. The CDR3 protein is CASSRGGSFTDTQYF. The CDR3, as DNA: TGCGCCAGCTCGCGGGGGGGGTCTTTCACAGATACGCAGTATTTT.

The rearrangement uses TRBV6-6 and TRBJ2-7; TRBD2 matches 7 bases. Per the germline V gene, CDR1 is MNHNY and CDR2 is SVGAGI (reference sequence). The CDR3 totals 16 residues. Trimming at V came to 2 bases and at J to 5 bases, leaving 12 bases not matched to a gene. The CDR3 nucleotides are TGTGCCAGCAGTTACAGTAGGGGTCAGCGGGGTGACGAGCAGTACTTC. Translating it yields CASSYSRGQRGDEQYF.

DNA of the CDR3: TGTGCCAGAAGCCTGATTTCGCGGGGGTCCTCCTACGAGCAGTACTTC. It encodes CARSLISRGSSYEQYF. V and J are TRBV5-3 and TRBJ2-7; 7 bases are shared with TRBD2. TRBV5-3 is reported as an ORF; its role is uncertain. The CDR3 consists of 16 residues. The trim removed 4 bases at V and 0 bases at J, leaving 10 bases unmatched.

The chain is built from TRBV27 and TRBJ1-5; D perhaps matches TRBD1 (5 bases). The CDR3 is made up of 15 amino acids. Germline V gene lookup returns CDR1 MNHEY and CDR2 SMNVEV (reference sequence). V was pared by 1 base and J by 2 bases, with 9 bases between. The CDR3 bases are TGTGCCAGCAGTTTATGGGGAGGGGGCAATCAGCCCCAGCATTTT. The encoded protein is CASSLWGGGNQPQHF.

This clone has a single count. This chain uses TRBV6-4 with TRBJ1-2; 9 nucleotides agree with TRBD1. The CDR3 covers 16 residues. The V segment lost 9 bases and the J segment 2 bases; nucleotides outside the gene matches: 13. Germline CDR1 and CDR2: MRHNA and SNTAGT. As DNA, the CDR3 is TGTGCCAGTCGGCACCGGCCCGGGACAGGGAACTATGGCTACACCTTC. It codes for CASRHRPGTGNYGYTF.

V usage is TRBV6-5 and J usage is TRBJ2-3, with 11 positions matching TRBD2. Germline-derived CDR1 and CDR2 are MNHEY and SVGAGI. The CDR3 is made up of 16 amino acids. The V segment lost 4 bases and the J segment 4 bases; nucleotides outside the gene matches: 7. The CDR3 loop reads CASSWALAGGADTQYF. For the CDR3, the DNA is TGTGCCAGCAGTTGGGCCCTAGCGGGGGGAGCAGATACGCAGTATTTT.

On this clone itself: Different DNA sequences within this sample yield the same CDR3. V gene TRBV5-6 combines with J gene TRBJ2-5; 9 bases fit TRBD2. Germline V gene sequence: CDR1 SGHDT, CDR2 YYEEEE. V lost 2 bases, J lost 1 base, and 3 bases stayed unmatched. The CDR3 spans 15 residues. For the CDR3, the DNA is TGTGCCAGCAGCTTAGCGGGGGGCCCCCAAGAGACCCAGTACTTC. This sequence encodes CASSLAGGPQETQYF.

V gene TRBV14 combines with J gene TRBJ2-3, with D tentatively TRBD1 (6 bases). The CDR3 is 16 amino acids. Per the germline V gene, CDR1 is SGHDN and CDR2 is FVKESK. V was pared by 5 bases and J by 0 bases, with 15 bases between. The CDR3 sequence is CASSYSRGKSTDTQYF. As DNA, the CDR3 is TGTGCCAGCAGCTATTCGAGGGGGAAGAGCACAGATACGCAGTATTTT. Supplemented by reference TRBV14 and TRBJ2-3, the full variable domain reads EAGVTQFPSHSVIEKGQTVTLRCDPISGHDNLYWYRRVMGKEIKFLLHFVKESKQDESGMPNNRFLAERTGGTYSTLKVQPAELEDSGVYFCASSYSRGKSTDTQYFGPGTRLTVL.